This T cell receptor beta chain was obtained from a study of identical twins. TCRdb used MiXCR to reprocess the 5' RACE reads, holding one entry per CDR3 protein. The sample consists of 1.5 million or so distinct CDR3 sequences, about 32% of them appearing once. The CDR3 length is 13 residues. The V gene's germline CDR1 is LNHDA and CDR2 SQIVND (reference sequence). The trim removed 7 bases at V and 1 base at J, leaving 3 bases unmatched. This TCR derives from a newborn girl in good health. The sequencing sample was made of cord blood. The chain links TRBV19 to TRBJ2-5; TRBD2 matches 7 bases. Here the CDR3 reads CASKVAGQETQYF. The CDR3 bases are TGTGCCAGTAAGGTAGCGGGCCAAGAGACCCAGTACTTC.